The 8 T cell receptor beta chains below come from one sample, sequenced in a study of blood T cell repertoires in COVID-19. Profiling relied on immunoSEQ multiplex PCR, and the TCRdb table lists in-frame clones only, not all of them. Seen here are roughly 68,000 clones, approximately 88% observed once, and the top ten hold over 25%. The material sequenced was peripheral blood. The receptors stem from a man aged 45-65 years with acute or convalescent COVID-19.

The sample holds a few counts of this clone. The V and J genes are TRBV11-2 and TRBJ1-1; TRBD1 agrees at 8 bases. The CDR3 has 14 amino acids. Trimming took 5 bases from V and 4 from J; bases not matched to a gene: 6. Per the germline V gene, CDR1 is SGHAT and CDR2 is FQNNGV. DNA of the CDR3: TGTGCCAGCAGCCAAAGGACAGGGAGCACTGAAGCTTTCTTT. It yields the protein CASSQRTGSTEAFF.

The gene calls are TRBV29-1 and TRBJ1-5; a possible D gene is TRBD1 (6 bases). Trimming took 5 bases from V and 3 from J, leaving 14 bases between them. Germline CDR1 is SQVTM and CDR2 is ANQGSEA. CDR3 length equals 14 residues. The DNA of the CDR3 is TGCAGCGTTTCTACCGGGACAATCAATCAGCCCCAGCATTTT. This encodes CSVSTGTINQPQHF.

V and J are TRBV19 and TRBJ2-1, with D tentatively TRBD2 (6 bases). The germline CDR1 and CDR2 sequences are LNHDA and SQIVND (reference sequence). This CDR3 region has 15 residues. Trimming left V 2 bases short and J 2 bases short, with 10 bases between. CDR3 sequence reads: CASSILLATYNEQFF. In DNA, the CDR3 is TGTGCCAGTAGTATACTCCTAGCGACCTACAATGAGCAGTTCTTC.

A few counts support this clone. The V gene is TRBV5-1, the J gene TRBJ1-1; perhaps TRBD1 as D (5 bases). The CDR3 length is 14 residues. Trimming removed 4 bases at V and 1 base at J, with 11 bases between. Germline lookup yields CDR1 SGHRS and CDR2 YFSETQ. CDR3 sequence reads: CASSAGNRNTEAFF. The DNA for the CDR3 is TGCGCCAGCAGCGCAGGGAACAGGAACACTGAAGCTTTCTTT.

This clone is a singleton in its sample. J is TRBJ1-1 and V is TRBV10-3, with 7 bases lining up with TRBD1. The trim removed 2 bases at V and 1 base at J, leaving 4 bases unmatched. Germline CDR1 is ENHRY and CDR2 is SYGVKD. This CDR3 has 15 residues. The CDR3 nucleotides read TGTGCCATCAGTGAGATTAACAGGGGGAACACTGAAGCTTTCTTT. Translated: CAISEINRGNTEAFF.

The genes are TRBV5-4 and TRBJ2-6; TRBD2 aligns across 8 bases. The CDR3 sequence is 19 residues long. Germline assignment: CDR1 SGHNT and CDR2 YYREEE (reference sequence). Germline trimming cut 4 bases from V and 0 bases from J; bases unmatched to any gene: 12. The CDR3 DNA sequence: TGTGCCAGCAGCCCCCGGGGCGGGGGGCAATCCTCTGGGGCCAACGTCCTGACTTTC. Encoded protein: CASSPRGGGQSSGANVLTF.

V gene TRBV19 combines with J gene TRBJ1-2, with D tentatively TRBD1 (6 bases). Looked up from germline, CDR1 is LNHDA and CDR2 is SQIVND (reference sequence). With 3 bases removed from V and 6 bases from J, the gap between germline ends came to 11 bases. This CDR3 contains 13 residues. The CDR3 protein is CASSMGHRDGYTF. Written as DNA, the CDR3 is TGTGCCAGTAGTATGGGCCACAGGGATGGCTACACCTTC.

The CDR3 sequence is CASSPRDITGANVLTF. The CDR3 DNA sequence: TGCGCCAGCAGCCCCCGGGACATAACTGGGGCCAACGTCCTGACTTTC. The rearrangement uses TRBV5-1 and TRBJ2-6, with D perhaps TRBD1 (6 bases). Trimming pared 4 bases from V and 2 bases from J, leaving 13 bases between. Germline-derived CDR1 and CDR2 are SGHRS and YFSETQ. This CDR3 comprises 16 residues.